This T cell receptor (beta chain) was sequenced during a study of cytomegalovirus exposure and HLA in healthy donors. Background on the study: Prior work identified 120 million or so unique TCR beta sequences in around 170 million T cells. Broader study findings: TCR beta V- and J-gene trimming was later associated with a missense DCLRE1C variant.

The CDR3 totals 15 residues. CDR1 and CDR2 (germline): MNHEY, SVGAGI. The V segment lost 2 bases and the J segment 5 bases; nucleotides outside the gene matches: 5. PCR employed 60 Vbeta and 13 Jbeta primers. Method: immunoSEQ multiplex PCR; TCRdb's copy keeps in-frame clones and lacks some. The sample holds 110,000 to 150,000 clones, roughly 82% seen once. In the case of this clone: Its antigen remains unknown.

The receptor was derived from a man between 25 and 39 years old in good health and CMV-seronegative. The source material was PBMCs. V and J are TRBV6-5 and TRBJ1-1; 10 nucleotides match TRBD1. CDR3: CASSYRLDRGTEAFF. In DNA, the CDR3 is TGTGCCAGCAGTTACCGACTGGACAGGGGGACTGAAGCTTTCTTT.